This T cell receptor beta chain was sequenced in a study of control samples from healthy donors and cancer patients. Libraries were prepared by immunoSEQ multiplex PCR; TCRdb keeps only in-frame clonotypes and omits some of them. The repertoire consists of 150,000 to 200,000 clones, with more than 85% occurring once and the leading ten covering 0.68%. Germline assignment: CDR1 MNHEY and CDR2 SVGAGI. The CDR3 sequence is 15 residues long. With 2 bases clipped from V and 4 bases from J, the junction kept 6 bases outside the gene matches. The rearrangement links TRBV6-5 to TRBJ2-3, with TRBD2 identical over 7 bases. Material: blood. This TCR derives from a woman under 40 in good health. This CDR3 reads CASSYGLGGADTQYF. CDR3 DNA: TGTGCCAGCAGTTACGGGTTGGGGGGGGCAGATACGCAGTATTTT.